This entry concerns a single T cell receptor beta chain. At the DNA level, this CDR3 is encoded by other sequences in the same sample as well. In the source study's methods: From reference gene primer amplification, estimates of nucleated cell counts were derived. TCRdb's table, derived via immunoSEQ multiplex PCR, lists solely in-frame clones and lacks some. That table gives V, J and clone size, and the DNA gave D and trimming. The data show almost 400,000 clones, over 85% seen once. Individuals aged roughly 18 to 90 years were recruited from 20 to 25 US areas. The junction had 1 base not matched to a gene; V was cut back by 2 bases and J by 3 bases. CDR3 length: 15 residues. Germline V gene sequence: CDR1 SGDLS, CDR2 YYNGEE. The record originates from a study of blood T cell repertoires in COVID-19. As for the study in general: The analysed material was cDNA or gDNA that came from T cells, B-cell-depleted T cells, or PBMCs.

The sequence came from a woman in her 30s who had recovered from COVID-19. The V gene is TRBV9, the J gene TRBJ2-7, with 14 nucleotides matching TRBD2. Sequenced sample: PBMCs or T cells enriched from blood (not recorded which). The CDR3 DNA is TGTGCCAGCAGCGTGGGGACTAGCGGGAGCTACGAGCAGTACTTC. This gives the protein CASSVGTSGSYEQYF.